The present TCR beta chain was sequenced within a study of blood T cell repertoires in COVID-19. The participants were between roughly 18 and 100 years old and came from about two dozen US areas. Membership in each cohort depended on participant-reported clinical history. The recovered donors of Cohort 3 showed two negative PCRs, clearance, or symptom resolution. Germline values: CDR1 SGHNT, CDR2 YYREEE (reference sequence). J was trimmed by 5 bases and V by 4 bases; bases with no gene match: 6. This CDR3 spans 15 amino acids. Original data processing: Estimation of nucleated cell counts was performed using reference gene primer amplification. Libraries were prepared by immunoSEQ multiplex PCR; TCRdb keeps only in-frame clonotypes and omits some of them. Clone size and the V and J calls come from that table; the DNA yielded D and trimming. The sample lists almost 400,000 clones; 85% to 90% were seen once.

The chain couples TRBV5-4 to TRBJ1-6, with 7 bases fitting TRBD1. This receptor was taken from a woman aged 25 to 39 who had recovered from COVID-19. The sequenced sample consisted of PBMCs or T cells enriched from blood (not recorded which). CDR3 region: CASSPGQRNNSPLHF. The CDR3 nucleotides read TGTGCCAGCAGCCCGGGACAGCGAAATAATTCACCCCTCCACTTT.